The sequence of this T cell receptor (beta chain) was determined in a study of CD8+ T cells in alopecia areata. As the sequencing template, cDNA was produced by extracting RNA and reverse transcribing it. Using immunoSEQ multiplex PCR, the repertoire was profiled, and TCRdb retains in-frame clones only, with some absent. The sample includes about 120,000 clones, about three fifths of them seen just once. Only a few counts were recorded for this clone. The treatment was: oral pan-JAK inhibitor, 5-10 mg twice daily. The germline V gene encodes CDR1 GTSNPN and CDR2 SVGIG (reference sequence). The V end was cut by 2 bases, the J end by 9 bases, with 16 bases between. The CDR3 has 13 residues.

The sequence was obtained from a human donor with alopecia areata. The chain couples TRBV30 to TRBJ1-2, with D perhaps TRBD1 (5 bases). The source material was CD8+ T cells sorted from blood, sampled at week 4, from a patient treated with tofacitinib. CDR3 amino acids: CAWSSGTMDRYTF. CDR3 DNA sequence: TGTGCCTGGAGTTCCGGGACCATGGACCGCTACACCTTC.